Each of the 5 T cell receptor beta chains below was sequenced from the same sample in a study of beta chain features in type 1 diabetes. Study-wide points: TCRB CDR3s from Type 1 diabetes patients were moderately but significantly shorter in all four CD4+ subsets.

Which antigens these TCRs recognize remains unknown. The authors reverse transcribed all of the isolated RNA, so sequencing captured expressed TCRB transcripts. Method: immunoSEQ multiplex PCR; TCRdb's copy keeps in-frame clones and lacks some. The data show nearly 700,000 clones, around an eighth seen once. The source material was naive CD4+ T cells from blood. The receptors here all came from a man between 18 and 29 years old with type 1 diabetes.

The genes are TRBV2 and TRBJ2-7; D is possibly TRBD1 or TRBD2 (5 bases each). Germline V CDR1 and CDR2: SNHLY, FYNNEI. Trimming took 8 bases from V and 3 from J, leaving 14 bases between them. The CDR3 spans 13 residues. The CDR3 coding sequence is TGTGCCAGCTGCATGGGGGAGAGCTACGAGCAGTACTTC. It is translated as CASCMGESYEQYF. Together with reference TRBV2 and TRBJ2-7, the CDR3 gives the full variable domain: EPEVTQTPSHQVTQMGQEVILRCVPISNHLYFYWYRQILGQKVEFLVSFYNNEISEKSEIFDDQFSVERPDGSNFTLKIRSTKLEDSAMYFCASCMGESYEQYFGPGTRLTVT.

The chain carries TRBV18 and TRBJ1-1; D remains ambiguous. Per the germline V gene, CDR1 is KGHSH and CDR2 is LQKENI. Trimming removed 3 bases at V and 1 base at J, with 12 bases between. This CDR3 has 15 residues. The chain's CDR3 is CASSPLMASNTEAFF. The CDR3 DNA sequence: TGTGCCAGCTCACCTCTCATGGCCTCGAACACTGAAGCTTTCTTT.

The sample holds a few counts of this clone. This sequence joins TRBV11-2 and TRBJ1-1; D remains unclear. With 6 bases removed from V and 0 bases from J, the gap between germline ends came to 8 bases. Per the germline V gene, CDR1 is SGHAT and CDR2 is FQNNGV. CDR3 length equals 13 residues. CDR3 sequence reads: CASRVLLNTEAFF. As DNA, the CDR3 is TGTGCCAGCAGGGTCCTATTGAACACTGAAGCTTTCTTT.

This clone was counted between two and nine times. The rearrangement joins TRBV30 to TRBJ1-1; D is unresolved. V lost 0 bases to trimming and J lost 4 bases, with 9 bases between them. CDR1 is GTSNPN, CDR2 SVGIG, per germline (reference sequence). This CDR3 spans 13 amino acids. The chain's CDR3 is CAWSVTMSTEAFF. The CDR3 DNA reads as TGTGCCTGGAGTGTAACCATGAGCACTGAAGCTTTCTTT.

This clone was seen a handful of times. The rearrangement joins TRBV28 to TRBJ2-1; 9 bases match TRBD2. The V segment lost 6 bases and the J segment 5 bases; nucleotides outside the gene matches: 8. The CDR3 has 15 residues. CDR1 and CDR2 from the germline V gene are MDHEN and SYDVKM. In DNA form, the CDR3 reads TGTGCCAGCAGCGAGGCGGGGGGGCCTAACAATGAGCAGTTCTTC. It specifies CASSEAGGPNNEQFF.